The rows below give T cell receptor beta chains drawn from one sample of a study of blood T cells in healthy people across ages. In TCRdb, the 5' RACE reads were re-called with MiXCR into one record per CDR3 protein. Among roughly 790,000 distinct CDR3 sequences listed, roughly 44% were seen once. The source material was blood. The receptor set was obtained from a woman between 55 and 75 years old in good health. Both conserved end residues are part of each CDR3. D genes are given only for firm matches. Size is omitted from some rows. Given values are once, few, many or a class for expanded clones.

D gene,clone size,J gene,V gene,CDR3 protein,CDR3 DNA
-,-,TRBJ2-3,TRBV10-3,CAIGPRSTDTQYF,TGTGCCATCGGGCCAAGGAGCACAGATACGCAGTATTTT
-,few,TRBJ2-7,TRBV30,CAWADRFSYEQYF,TGTGCCTGGGCGGACAGATTCTCCTACGAGCAGTACTTC
-,-,TRBJ2-5,TRBV20-1,CSARVGGGGQETQYF,TGCAGTGCTAGAGTTGGAGGGGGGGGCCAAGAGACCCAGTACTTC
TRBD1,few,TRBJ2-6,TRBV27,CASSLSTGGSGANVLTF,TGTGCCAGCAGTTTGTCAACAGGGGGCTCTGGGGCCAACGTCCTGACTTTC
-,-,TRBJ1-5,TRBV20-1,CSARLGFDQPQHF,TGCAGTGCTAGACTTGGGTTTGATCAGCCCCAGCATTTT
-,-,TRBJ1-2,TRBV28,CASSPSDEGYTF,TGTGCCAGCAGTCCCTCTGACGAGGGCTACACCTTC
TRBD2,-,TRBJ2-1,TRBV12-3/TRBV12-4,CASSLTRLAGVNEQFF,TGTGCCAGCAGTTTAACGCGTCTAGCGGGAGTGAATGAGCAGTTCTTC
-,many,TRBJ2-4,TRBV4-1,CASSQDHLGLAKNIQYF,TGCGCCAGCAGCCAAGATCACTTAGGGTTGGCCAAAAACATTCAGTACTTC
TRBD2,-,TRBJ2-1,TRBV9,CASSVDTAGGWYNEQFF,TGTGCCAGCAGCGTAGACACCGCGGGAGGGTGGTACAATGAGCAGTTCTTC
-,few,TRBJ1-4,TRBV7-9,CASSFGQSIGEKLFF,TGTGCCAGCAGCTTTGGGCAGTCGATTGGGGAAAAACTGTTTTTT
-,-,TRBJ2-1,TRBV28,CASSLGQGYEQFF,TGTGCCAGCAGTTTGGGGCAGGGCTATGAGCAGTTCTTC
TRBD2,-,TRBJ2-2,TRBV9,CAGSKTGTRESGELFF,TGTGCCGGCAGCAAAACCGGGACTAGAGAGTCCGGGGAGCTGTTTTTT
TRBD1,-,TRBJ2-3,TRBV5-1,CASAPGTGADTQYF,TGCGCCAGCGCCCCCGGGACAGGGGCAGATACGCAGTATTTT
TRBD1,-,TRBJ2-3,TRBV2,CASSLGQGHAGTQYF,TGTGCCAGCAGTTTGGGACAGGGCCATGCAGGTACGCAGTATTTT
TRBD2,few,TRBJ2-1,TRBV20-1,CSARDVTGLAGSEQFF,TGCAGTGCTAGAGATGTTACGGGACTAGCGGGATCTGAGCAGTTCTTC
TRBD2,-,TRBJ2-1,TRBV5-1,CASSLERGGLTGQFF,TGCGCCAGCAGCTTGGAACGGGGGGGCCTTACTGGGCAGTTCTTC
-,-,TRBJ1-2,TRBV19,CASSILRLDGYTF,TGTGCCAGTAGTATACTACGTCTGGATGGCTACACCTTC
-,few,TRBJ2-1,TRBV18,CASSPGTFSANEQFF,TGTGCCAGCTCACCCGGGACTTTTTCAGCGAATGAGCAGTTCTTC
-,-,TRBJ1-2,TRBV4-2,CASSQALGGSSNYGYTF,TGTGCCAGCAGCCAAGCTCTGGGTGGGTCGTCGAACTATGGCTACACCTTC
TRBD1,-,TRBJ1-5,TRBV28,CASTGQGFQPQHF,TGTGCCAGCACGGGACAGGGATTCCAGCCCCAGCATTTT
-,few,TRBJ1-5,TRBV6-2/TRBV6-3,CASRRSLEGNQPQHF,TGTGCCAGCAGGCGATCCCTTGAGGGCAATCAGCCCCAGCATTTT
TRBD2,few,TRBJ2-7,TRBV13,CASSKSPGTSGSSYEQYF,TGTGCCAGCAGCAAATCCCCCGGGACTAGCGGGAGCTCCTACGAGCAGTACTTC
TRBD1,-,TRBJ1-1,TRBV10-2,CASSDRDRGGTEAFF,TGCGCCAGCAGTGACCGGGACAGGGGGGGCACTGAAGCTTTCTTT
-,-,TRBJ2-5,TRBV7-2,CASSNTIWYQETQYF,TGTGCCAGCAGCAATACAATTTGGTACCAAGAGACCCAGTACTTC
-,-,TRBJ2-5,TRBV3-1,CASSQVRDLQYF,TGTGCCAGCAGCCAAGTCAGGGATCTCCAGTACTTC
-,-,TRBJ1-2,TRBV5-1,CASRLGPDSTYGYTF,TGCGCCAGCAGGTTGGGGCCGGACAGCACCTATGGCTACACCTTC
TRBD1,-,TRBJ1-3,TRBV10-3,CAISEQSTGVTGNTIYF,TGTGCCATCAGTGAGCAGAGCACAGGGGTTACTGGAAACACCATATATTTT
-,-,TRBJ2-7,TRBV20-1,CSARQGGHEQYF,TGCAGTGCTAGACAGGGAGGTCACGAGCAGTACTTC
-,-,TRBJ2-2,TRBV12-3/TRBV12-4,CASSFLRGGTGELFF,TGTGCCAGCAGTTTTCTTAGGGGCGGGACCGGGGAGCTGTTTTTT
TRBD2,few,TRBJ2-1,TRBV7-9,CASSLVSSGNDEQFF,TGTGCCAGCAGCTTAGTGTCTAGCGGGAACGATGAGCAGTTCTTC
TRBD1,-,TRBJ1-5,TRBV28,CASRDRLSNQPQHF,TGTGCCAGCAGGGACAGGCTTAGCAATCAGCCCCAGCATTTT
-,-,TRBJ1-5,TRBV18,CASSPSPVSNQPQHF,TGTGCCAGCTCACCGTCACCCGTAAGCAATCAGCCCCAGCATTTT
TRBD2,-,TRBJ2-7,TRBV20-1,CSATSGETAYEQYF,TGCAGTGCTACTAGCGGGGAAACAGCCTACGAGCAGTACTTC
-,-,TRBJ1-5,TRBV2,CASSRESSNQPQHF,TGTGCCAGTTCCAGGGAGAGTAGCAATCAGCCCCAGCATTTT
TRBD2,-,TRBJ2-1,TRBV4-1,CASSQRLAGDYDEQFF,TGCGCCAGCAGCCAAAGACTAGCGGGAGACTACGATGAGCAGTTCTTC
TRBD2,-,TRBJ2-7,TRBV7-2,CASGLWEGQYEQYF,TGTGCCAGCGGCTTATGGGAGGGCCAGTACGAGCAGTACTTC
-,many,TRBJ1-4,TRBV2,CASSGLGGTNEKLFF,TGTGCCAGCAGCGGCCTGGGGGGCACTAATGAAAAACTGTTTTTT
TRBD2,-,TRBJ2-5,TRBV6-2/TRBV6-3,CASSYPLRLAGKEETQYF,TGTGCCAGCAGTTACCCCCTCCGACTAGCAGGGAAGGAGGAGACCCAGTACTTC
-,few,TRBJ2-7,TRBV6-5,CASSYSSGGGSYEQYF,TGTGCCAGCAGTTACTCGTCGGGTGGTGGCTCCTACGAGCAGTACTTC
-,-,TRBJ2-7,TRBV3-1,CASSPRRGYLNEQYF,TGTGCCAGCAGCCCAAGGAGGGGTTACTTGAACGAGCAGTACTTC
-,-,TRBJ2-1,TRBV20-1,CSARDPRPNNEQFF,TGCAGTGCTAGAGATCCAAGACCCAACAATGAGCAGTTCTTC
TRBD2,-,TRBJ2-7,TRBV2,CASSTSGTSSLVLYEQYF,TGTGCCAGCAGTACTTCCGGGACTAGCAGTTTGGTTCTATACGAGCAGTACTTC
-,-,TRBJ2-3,TRBV7-3,CASSLGRSTGTQYF,TGTGCCAGCAGCTTAGGGAGGAGCACAGGTACTCAGTATTTT
TRBD1,-,TRBJ2-1,TRBV20-1,CSAPGQGVHEQFF,TGCAGTGCCCCGGGACAGGGTGTCCATGAGCAGTTCTTC
-,once,TRBJ1-2,TRBV7-9,CASSPGRSSNYGYTF,TGTGCCAGCAGCCCCGGACGGAGTTCTAACTATGGCTACACCTTC
-,-,TRBJ1-4,TRBV9,CAGSLRQAPEEKLFF,TGTGCCGGCAGCCTCCGACAGGCCCCAGAAGAAAAACTGTTTTTT
TRBD1,-,TRBJ2-7,TRBV5-1,CASSWIGGGYEQYF,TGCGCCAGCAGCTGGATAGGGGGCGGGTACGAGCAGTACTTC
TRBD2,-,TRBJ2-5,TRBV2,CASGPSPGGTQYF,TGTGCCAGCGGTCCCAGCCCGGGGGGTACCCAGTACTTC
-,-,TRBJ2-1,TRBV28,CASSLPLYNEQFF,TGTGCCAGCAGTCTTCCTCTCTACAATGAGCAGTTCTTC
TRBD1,-,TRBJ1-5,TRBV20-1,CSAGIDRDQPQHF,TGCAGTGCTGGAATCGACAGGGATCAGCCCCAGCATTTT
TRBD2,-,TRBJ2-7,TRBV20-1,CSATGTTTYEQYF,TGCAGTGCTACCGGGACTACCACCTACGAGCAGTACTTC
-,-,TRBJ1-6,TRBV27,CASSRPVTGSPLHF,TGTGCCAGCAGTCGCCCTGTAACAGGGTCACCCCTCCACTTT
TRBD2,few,TRBJ2-1,TRBV28,CASGTARAGGNEQFF,TGTGCCAGCGGCACCGCTCGAGCGGGAGGAAATGAGCAGTTCTTC
TRBD1,few,TRBJ2-1,TRBV6-2/TRBV6-3,CATALTGVSYNEQFF,TGTGCCACCGCCCTCACAGGGGTTTCCTACAATGAGCAGTTCTTC
-,-,TRBJ1-6,TRBV6-5,CASSYSLYNSPLHF,TGTGCCAGCAGTTACTCTCTCTATAATTCACCCCTCCACTTT
TRBD2,-,TRBJ2-1,TRBV27,CASSLYTRGGLNEQFF,TGTGCCAGCAGTTTATATACTCGGGGGGGCCTAAATGAGCAGTTCTTC
-,many,TRBJ1-1,TRBV4-2,CASSQVWDPTTEAFF,TGTGCCAGCAGCCAAGTGTGGGACCCGACCACTGAAGCTTTCTTT